This TCR beta chain originates from a study of shared clonotypes between healthy human individuals. The deep-level immunoSEQ assay was used. Clones were read by immunoSEQ multiplex PCR, and TCRdb kept only the in-frame ones, dropping some. The table lists millions of clones, roughly 95% of them singletons. In the case of this clone: Its antigen is currently unknown.

Findings of the study overall: Relative to clonotypes present in all four donors, those not shared had lower generation probabilities.

The V and J ends lost 5 bases and 7 bases respectively, with 11 bases between them. The CDR3 has 12 residues. CDR1 LNHNV and CDR2 YYDKDF come from the germline V gene (reference sequence). This sequence originates from a man younger than 30 in good health. The rearrangement links TRBV15 to TRBJ1-2; D is undetermined. The sample was naive CD4+ T cells sorted from blood. Subset defined: CD45RA+ positively selected. CDR3 nucleotide sequence: TGTGCCACCAGCCCCACCTCAGGTGGCTACACCTTC. It yields the protein CATSPTSGGYTF.